The clone carrying this T cell receptor beta chain was seen a handful of times. The antigen is unknown. V shed 0 bases and J shed 6 bases, with 18 bases lying between them. The CDR3 runs 16 residues. Germline V gene sequence: CDR1 SGHRS, CDR2 YFSETQ. Constant-segment primers and 5'RACE yielded cDNA libraries for TCR alpha and TCR beta, each carrying sample barcodes and UMIs. TCRdb re-analysed the 5' RACE reads in MiXCR, keeping a single row per CDR3 protein. The table includes about 320,000 distinct CDR3 sequences, 14% detected once. The record originates from a study of T-cell memory formation after mild COVID-19. Study at large: TCR clusters were mostly donor specific.

The study's findings and limits: From day 15 to 85, contracting clones were balanced between CD4 and CD8, whereas later expanders leaned toward CD4+. What remained unconfirmed was the SARS-CoV-2 specificity of second-wave clones peaking on day 37.

This chain joins TRBV5-1 and TRBJ1-2, with D maybe TRBD1 (5 bases). Sequences were obtained from PBMCs or a T cell subset sorted from them (not recorded which). The receptor was isolated from a young man who had mild COVID-19 (a few samples of this study predate the infection). Cell type and time point are not known. The CDR3 DNA reads as TGCGCCAGCAGCTTGGGGGGCAGGTCCCATGCGAATGGCTACACCTTC. Protein product: CASSLGGRSHANGYTF.